A single sample gave rise to the 15 T cell receptor beta chains below, sequenced in a study of T cells in Graves' hyperthyroidism and ophthalmopathy. The source material, RNA transcripts, was used to amplify TCR beta CDR3 regions. With the HTBI primer set, the TCR CDR3 went through a first round of RT-PCR. TCRdb fed the multiplex PCR reads into MiXCR, producing one record per CDR3 protein. This sample has approximately 380,000 distinct CDR3 sequences, with about an eighth found just once. The sequenced sample was blood. These TCRs come from a man in his forties or fifties with Graves' ophthalmopathy.

V and J are TRBV12-3 or TRBV12-4 and TRBJ1-4; D is unclear. V lost 2 bases and J 7 bases, leaving 5 bases between the germline ends. This CDR3 region has 12 residues. CDR3 coding DNA: TGTGCCAGCAGTTTAATGGGTGAAAAACTGTTTTTT. Translation gives CASSLMGEKLFF.

This clonotype was observed many times. The chain couples TRBV5-1 to TRBJ2-3, with D unresolved. With 1 base removed from V and 6 bases from J, the gap between germline ends came to 12 bases. Germline V gene lookup returns CDR1 SGHRS and CDR2 YFSETQ. This CDR3 is built from 14 residues. The CDR3, as DNA: TGCGCCAGCAGCTTGAATATCGCGACGGATACGCAGTATTTT. This encodes CASSLNIATDTQYF.

This clonotype has a count of ten or more. The CDR3 coding sequence is TGTGCCAGCAGCTTACCGGCCCTGGGCACAGATACGCAGTATTTT. It yields the protein CASSLPALGTDTQYF. This sequence joins TRBV7-8 and TRBJ2-3; no firm D call. CDR1 and CDR2 from the germline V gene are SGHVS and FQNEAQ. CDR3 length: 15 amino acids. V was cut by 2 bases and J by 1 base, with 10 bases left in between. Combining the CDR3 with reference TRBV7-8 and TRBJ2-3 gives the whole variable domain GAGVSQSPRYKVAKRGQDVALRCDPISGHVSLFWYQQALGQGPEFLTYFQNEAQLDKSGLPSDRFFAERPEGSVSTLKIQRTQQEDSAVYLCASSLPALGTDTQYFGPGTRLTVL.

This clonotype was picked up many times. The chain employs TRBV5-1 and TRBJ2-7; TRBD2 aligns across 15 bases. V shed 0 bases, J shed 4 bases, and the junction held 8 bases outside the gene matches. The germline V gene encodes CDR1 SGHRS and CDR2 YFSETQ. The CDR3 consists of 18 residues. The CDR3 is CASSLGGLAGGDGYEQYF. CDR3 DNA: TGCGCCAGCAGCTTGGGGGGACTAGCGGGAGGAGATGGTTACGAGCAGTACTTC.

On this clonotype itself: A much larger clone differs by one base, so this may be a read error. The chain employs TRBV13 and TRBJ1-6, with D possibly TRBD1 on 6 matching bases. There are 14 residues in the CDR3. Germline loops: CDR1 PRHDT, CDR2 FYEKMQ (reference sequence). The CDR3 DNA follows: TGTGCCGGCAGCTTAACAGGGCAGAATTCACCCCTCCACTTT. Its protein is CAGSLTGQNSPLHF. Full variable domain (missing parts from reference TRBV13 and TRBJ1-6): AAGVIQSPRHLIKEKRETATLKCYPIPRHDTVYWYQQGPGQDPQFLISFYEKMQSDKGSIPDRFSAQQFSDYHSELNMSSLELGDSALYFCAGSLTGQNSPLHFGNGTRLTVT.

On this clonotype: One end of the junction fails to match germline, which may point to a read error. The rearrangement uses TRBV24-1 and TRBJ2-5, with D perhaps being TRBD1 or TRBD2 (5 bases each). The CDR3 consists of 14 residues. Germline V gene sequence: CDR1 KGHDR, CDR2 SFDVKD. The CDR3 sequence: CATGDPTGGETQYF. The CDR3 coding sequence is TGTGCCACCGGTGACCCCACAGGAGGAGAGACCCAGTACTTC.

At least ten counts were recorded for this clonotype. The chain recombines TRBV20-1 with TRBJ2-3, with 9 positions matching TRBD2. V lost 4 bases and J lost 1; bases outside the gene matches: 3. In germline, CDR1 is DFQATT, CDR2 SNEGSKA (reference sequence). The CDR3 spans 14 residues. CDR3 amino acids: CSATWTSGTDTQYF. Written as DNA, the CDR3 is TGCAGTGCTACTTGGACTAGCGGCACAGATACGCAGTATTTT.

The chain recombines TRBV20-1 with TRBJ2-3; 8 bases are a match to TRBD2. The germline CDR1 and CDR2 sequences are DFQATT and SNEGSKA (reference sequence). This CDR3 spans 14 amino acids. V trimming: 3 bases; J trimming: 2 bases; junction bases outside the gene matches: 4. CDR3 bases: TGCAGTGCTAGCGTGACTAGCGCCACAGATACGCAGTATTTT. As protein: CSASVTSATDTQYF.

This clonotype was seen a handful of times. The CDR3 DNA follows: TGTGCCAGCAGCCCGATGTACCGAGAGACCCAGTACTTC. This encodes CASSPMYRETQYF. The rearrangement links TRBV14 to TRBJ2-5; D is unresolved. This CDR3 is 13 amino acids long. V lost 4 bases and J lost 4, with 10 bases in between. Germline CDR1 is SGHDN and CDR2 is FVKESK.

V gene TRBV2 combines with J gene TRBJ2-1, with 10 bases lining up with TRBD2. This CDR3 has 14 amino acids. Trimming took 10 bases from V and 6 from J; bases not matched to a gene: 9. Germline CDR1 is SNHLY and CDR2 is FYNNEI. The CDR3 region is CATGGLAEGNEQFF. CDR3 coding DNA: TGTGCCACCGGTGGACTAGCGGAAGGCAATGAGCAGTTCTTC.

This clonotype was counted between two and nine times. The chain employs TRBV7-9 and TRBJ1-1, with D uncertain. There are 16 residues in the CDR3. Looked up from germline, CDR1 is SEHNR and CDR2 is FQNEAQ (reference sequence). V lost 4 bases, J lost 2 bases, and 17 bases lay in between. The CDR3 DNA follows: TGTGCCAGCAGCTCCTGGGTTGGGATATCCAACACTGAAGCTTTCTTT. Translated, it gives CASSSWVGISNTEAFF.

This clonotype has ten or more counts. V is TRBV12-3 or TRBV12-4 and J is TRBJ2-5; D is perhaps TRBD1 or TRBD2 (5 bases each). The CDR3 totals 14 residues. V gave up 6 bases and J gave up 1 base, with 12 bases separating them. The CDR3 coding sequence is TGTGCCAGCAGGGGGGAGACGTTCCAAGAGACCCAGTACTTC. Translation: CASRGETFQETQYF.

The sample holds many counts of this clonotype. The chain recombines TRBV3-1 with TRBJ2-7, with 12 nucleotides matching TRBD2. Germline V gene data show CDR1 as LGHDT and CDR2 as YNNKEL (reference sequence). The CDR3 is 15 amino acids. Trimming removed 6 bases from V and 3 bases from J; junction bases left unmatched: 6. The CDR3 nucleotides read TGTGCCAGCAGACCGACTAGCGGGAGTAACTACGAGCAGTACTTC. This encodes CASRPTSGSNYEQYF.

V gene TRBV5-4 combines with J gene TRBJ1-6; 8 nucleotides match TRBD1. Germline assignment: CDR1 SGHNT and CDR2 YYREEE (reference sequence). Trimming at V came to 4 bases and at J to 9 bases, leaving 9 bases not matched to a gene. The CDR3 runs 15 residues. The CDR3 sequence: CASSTPTGDGSPLHF. The CDR3, as DNA: TGTGCCAGCAGCACCCCGACAGGGGACGGTTCACCCCTCCACTTT.

In its sample, this clonotype was seen many times. The rearrangement links TRBV20-1 to TRBJ2-1; 14 nucleotides line up with TRBD2. The CDR3 extends over 14 amino acids. The ends lost 5 bases at V and 6 bases at J; junction bases unmatched: 3. CDR1 and CDR2 (germline): DFQATT, SNEGSKA (reference sequence). CDR3 region: CSASGTSGSNEQFF. The CDR3 DNA sequence: TGCAGTGCTTCCGGGACTAGCGGGAGCAATGAGCAGTTCTTC.